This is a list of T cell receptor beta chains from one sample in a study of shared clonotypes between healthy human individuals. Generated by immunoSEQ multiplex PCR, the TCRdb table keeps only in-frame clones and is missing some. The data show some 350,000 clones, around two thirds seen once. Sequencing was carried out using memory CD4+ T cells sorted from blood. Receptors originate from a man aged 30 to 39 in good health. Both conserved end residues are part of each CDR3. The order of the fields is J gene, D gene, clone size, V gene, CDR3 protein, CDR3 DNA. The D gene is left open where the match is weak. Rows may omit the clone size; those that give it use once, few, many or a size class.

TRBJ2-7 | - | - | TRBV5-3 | CARSLDRALRPLYF | TGTGCCAGAAGCTTGGACAGGGCCTTAAGGCCGTTGTACTTC
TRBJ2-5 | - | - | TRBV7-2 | CASSLVYQETQYF | TGTGCCAGCAGCTTAGTGTACCAAGAGACCCAGTACTTC
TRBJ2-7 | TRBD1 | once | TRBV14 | CASSQEGTGLLRLLNYEQYF | TGTGCCAGCAGCCAAGAGGGGACAGGGTTACTCAGACTTCTCAACTACGAGCAGTACTTC
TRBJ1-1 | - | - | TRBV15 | CATSRGGVANTEAFF | TGTGCCACCAGCAGAGGGGGGGTGGCAAACACTGAAGCTTTCTTT
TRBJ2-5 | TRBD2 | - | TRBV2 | CASSAGTSGAYQETQYF | TGTGCCAGCAGCGCCGGGACTAGCGGGGCGTACCAAGAGACCCAGTACTTC
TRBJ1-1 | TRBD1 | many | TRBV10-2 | CASIRTGTGGVTEAFF | TGCGCCAGCATTCGGACCGGGACAGGGGGAGTCACTGAAGCTTTCTTT
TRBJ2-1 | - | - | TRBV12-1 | CASRFRAQRSYNEQFF | TGTGCCAGCAGGTTCCGGGCCCAGCGGAGTTACAATGAGCAGTTCTTC
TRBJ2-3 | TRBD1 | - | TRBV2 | CASLIGQGTDTQYF | TGTGCCAGTTTGATCGGACAGGGCACAGATACGCAGTATTTT
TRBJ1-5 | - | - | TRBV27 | CASSTGGQPQHF | TGTGCCAGCAGCACCGGGGGTCAGCCCCAGCATTTT
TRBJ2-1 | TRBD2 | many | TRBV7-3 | CASGYSGSNNEQFF | TGTGCCAGCGGATATAGCGGGAGTAACAATGAGCAGTTCTTC
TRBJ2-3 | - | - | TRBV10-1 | CASSGMRHSGPTDTQYF | TGCGCCAGCAGTGGAATGCGTCATAGCGGCCCCACAGATACGCAGTATTTT
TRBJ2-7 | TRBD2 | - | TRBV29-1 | CSVTSGLTYEQYF | TGCAGCGTCACTAGCGGGCTTACCTACGAGCAGTACTTC
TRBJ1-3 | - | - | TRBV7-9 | CASSPGYGDTGNTIYF | TGTGCCAGCAGCCCAGGTTATGGGGACACTGGAAACACCATATATTTT
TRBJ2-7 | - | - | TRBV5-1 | CASSWGTTGVFRRESSYEQYF | TGCGCCAGCAGCTGGGGAACGACAGGGGTCTTTCGGCGGGAGAGCTCCTACGAGCAGTACTTC
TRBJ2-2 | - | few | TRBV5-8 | CASGQLIGGELFF | TGTGCCAGCGGACAGTTGATCGGCGGGGAGCTGTTTTTT
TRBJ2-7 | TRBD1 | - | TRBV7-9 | CASSPGGFGYEQYF | TGTGCCAGCAGCCCAGGGGGCTTTGGTTACGAGCAGTACTTC
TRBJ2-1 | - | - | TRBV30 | CAWGTPNEQFF | TGTGCCTGGGGGACCCCGAATGAGCAGTTCTTC
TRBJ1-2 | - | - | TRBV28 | CASSLSGQRYGYTF | TGTGCCAGCAGTCTGTCAGGACAGCGCTATGGCTACACCTTC
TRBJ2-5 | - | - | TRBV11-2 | CASSPGTPGWETQYF | TGTGCCAGCAGCCCGGGGACTCCTGGGTGGGAGACCCAGTACTTC
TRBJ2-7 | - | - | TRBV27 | CASSWKGPDPYEQYF | TGTGCCAGCAGTTGGAAGGGGCCCGATCCCTACGAGCAGTACTTC
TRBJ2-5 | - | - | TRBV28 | CASSLFKAGTPETQYF | TGTGCCAGCAGTTTATTCAAGGCAGGGACTCCGGAGACCCAGTACTTC
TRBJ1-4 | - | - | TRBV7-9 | CASSSSGAEKLFF | TGTGCCAGCAGCTCCTCGGGGGCCGAAAAACTGTTTTTT
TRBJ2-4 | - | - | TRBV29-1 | CSVTVAKNIQYF | TGCAGCGTTACAGTAGCCAAAAACATTCAGTACTTC
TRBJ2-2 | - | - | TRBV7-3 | CASSLYSWTGELFF | TGTGCCAGCAGCTTATATTCCTGGACCGGGGAGCTGTTTTTT
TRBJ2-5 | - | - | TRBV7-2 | CASRTGPDRETQYF | TGTGCCAGCAGAACGGGACCGGACCGGGAGACCCAGTACTTC
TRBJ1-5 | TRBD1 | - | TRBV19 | CAGGTGRQPQHF | TGTGCCGGTGGGACAGGGCGACAGCCCCAGCATTTT
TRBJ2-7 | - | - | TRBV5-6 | CASSLRSYEQYF | TGTGCCAGCAGCCTCAGATCCTACGAGCAGTACTTC
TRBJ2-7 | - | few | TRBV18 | CASSPTVDYEQYF | TGTGCCAGCTCACCAACGGTCGACTACGAGCAGTACTTC
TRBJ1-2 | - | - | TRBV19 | CASSQAVSGYTF | TGTGCCAGTAGCCAGGCCGTGTCAGGCTACACCTTC
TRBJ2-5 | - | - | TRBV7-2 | CASSFGQGGGTQYF | TGTGCCAGCAGCTTCGGACAGGGAGGGGGGACCCAGTACTTC
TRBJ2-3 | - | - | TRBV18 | CASSPSFTTDTQYF | TGTGCCAGCTCACCATCCTTTACCACAGATACGCAGTATTTT
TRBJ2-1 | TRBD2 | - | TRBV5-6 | CASSFRLAGGPLFF | TGTGCCAGCAGCTTCCGACTAGCGGGAGGGCCCCTGTTCTTC
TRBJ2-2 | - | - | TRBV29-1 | CSVGRSGGELFF | TGCAGCGTTGGGCGAAGCGGCGGGGAGCTGTTTTTT
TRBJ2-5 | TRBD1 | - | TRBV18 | CASSYRDRERETQYF | TGTGCCAGCTCCTACCGGGACAGGGAACGGGAGACCCAGTACTTC
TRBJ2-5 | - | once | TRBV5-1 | CASSAAGEETQYF | TGCGCCAGCAGCGCCGCAGGGGAAGAGACCCAGTACTTC
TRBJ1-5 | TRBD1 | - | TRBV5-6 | CASSGTGFNQPQHF | TGTGCCAGCAGCGGGACAGGTTTCAATCAGCCCCAGCATTTT
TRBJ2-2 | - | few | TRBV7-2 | CASSPTSLYTGELFF | TGTGCCAGCAGCCCCACTAGTTTGTACACCGGGGAGCTGTTTTTT
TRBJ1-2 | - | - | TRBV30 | CACYHAANYGYTF | TGTGCCTGTTATCATGCAGCTAACTATGGCTACACCTTC
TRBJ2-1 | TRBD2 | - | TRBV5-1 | CASSLAEFTSGRGDEQFF | TGCGCCAGCAGCTTGGCCGAATTTACTAGCGGGAGAGGAGATGAGCAGTTCTTC
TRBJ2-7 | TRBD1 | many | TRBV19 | CASTLSATGDHEQYF | TGTGCCAGTACTTTATCTGCGACAGGGGACCACGAGCAGTACTTC
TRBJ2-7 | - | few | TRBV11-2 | CASSLAAGIRDEQYF | TGTGCCAGCAGCTTAGCGGCAGGGATAAGGGACGAGCAGTACTTC
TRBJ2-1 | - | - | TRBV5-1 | CASSVNSPYNEQFF | TGCGCCAGCAGCGTAAACTCGCCCTACAATGAGCAGTTCTTC
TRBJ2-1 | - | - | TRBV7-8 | CASSLITYSNEQFF | TGTGCCAGCAGCTTAATCACGTATTCGAATGAGCAGTTCTTC
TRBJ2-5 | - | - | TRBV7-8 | CATGNQETQYF | TGTGCCACCGGCAATCAAGAGACCCAGTACTTC
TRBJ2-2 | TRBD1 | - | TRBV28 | CASRGTGYTGELFF | TGTGCCAGCAGGGGGACAGGGTACACCGGGGAGCTGTTTTTT
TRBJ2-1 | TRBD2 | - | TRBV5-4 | CASRAGTGVEQFF | TGTGCCAGCAGAGCGGGGACTGGGGTTGAGCAGTTCTTC